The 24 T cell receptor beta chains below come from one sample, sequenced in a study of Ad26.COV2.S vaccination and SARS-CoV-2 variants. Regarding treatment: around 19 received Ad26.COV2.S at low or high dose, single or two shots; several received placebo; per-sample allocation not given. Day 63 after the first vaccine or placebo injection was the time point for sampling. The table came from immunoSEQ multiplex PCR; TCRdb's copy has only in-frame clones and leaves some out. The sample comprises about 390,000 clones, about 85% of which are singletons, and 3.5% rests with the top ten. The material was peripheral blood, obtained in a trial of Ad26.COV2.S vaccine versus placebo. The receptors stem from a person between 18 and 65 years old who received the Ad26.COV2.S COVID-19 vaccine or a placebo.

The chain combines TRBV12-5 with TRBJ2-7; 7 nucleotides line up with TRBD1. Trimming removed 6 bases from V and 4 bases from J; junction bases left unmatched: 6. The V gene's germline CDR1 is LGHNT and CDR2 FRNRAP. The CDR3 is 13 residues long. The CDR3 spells CASGDTGVYEQYF. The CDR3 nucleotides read TGTGCTAGTGGAGATACAGGGGTTTACGAGCAGTACTTC. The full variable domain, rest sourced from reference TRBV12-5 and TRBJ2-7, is DARVTQTPRHKVTEMGQEVTMRCQPILGHNTVFWYRQTMMQGLELLAYFRNRAPLDDSGMPKDRFSAEMPDATLATLKIQPSEPRDSAVYFCASGDTGVYEQYFGPGTRLTVT.

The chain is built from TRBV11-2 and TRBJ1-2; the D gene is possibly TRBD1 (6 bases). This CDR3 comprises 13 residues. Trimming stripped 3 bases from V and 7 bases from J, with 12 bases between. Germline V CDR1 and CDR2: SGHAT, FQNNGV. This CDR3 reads CASSLAQGSGYTF. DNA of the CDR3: TGTGCCAGCAGCTTGGCTCAGGGGTCTGGCTACACCTTC.

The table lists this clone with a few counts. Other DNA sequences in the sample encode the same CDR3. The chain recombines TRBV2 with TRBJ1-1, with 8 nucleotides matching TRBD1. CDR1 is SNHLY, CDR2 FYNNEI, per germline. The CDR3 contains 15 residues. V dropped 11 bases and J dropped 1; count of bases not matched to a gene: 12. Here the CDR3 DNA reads TGTGCCGGACAACGACAGGGGCGGAAGAACACTGAAGCTTTCTTT. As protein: CAGQRQGRKNTEAFF.

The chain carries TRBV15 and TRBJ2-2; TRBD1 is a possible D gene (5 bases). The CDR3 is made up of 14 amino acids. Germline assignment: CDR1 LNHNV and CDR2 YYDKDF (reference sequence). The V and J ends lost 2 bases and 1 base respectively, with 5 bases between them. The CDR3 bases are TGTGCCACCAGCAGAAGGGGGAACACCGGGGAGCTGTTTTTT. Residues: CATSRRGNTGELFF.

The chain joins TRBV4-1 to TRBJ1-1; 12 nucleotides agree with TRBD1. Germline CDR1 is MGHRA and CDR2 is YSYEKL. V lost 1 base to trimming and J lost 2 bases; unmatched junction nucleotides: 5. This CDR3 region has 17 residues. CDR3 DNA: TGCGCCAGCAGCCAAGGTGGGACAGGGGGCGTAAACACTGAAGCTTTCTTT. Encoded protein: CASSQGGTGGVNTEAFF.

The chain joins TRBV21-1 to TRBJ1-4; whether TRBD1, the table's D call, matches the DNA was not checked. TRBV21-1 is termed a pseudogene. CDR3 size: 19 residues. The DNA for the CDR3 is TGTGCCAGCAGCAAAGCGCGTATAGTAACAGGAGAACTGAATGAAAAACTGTTTTTT. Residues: CASSKARIVTGELNEKLFF.

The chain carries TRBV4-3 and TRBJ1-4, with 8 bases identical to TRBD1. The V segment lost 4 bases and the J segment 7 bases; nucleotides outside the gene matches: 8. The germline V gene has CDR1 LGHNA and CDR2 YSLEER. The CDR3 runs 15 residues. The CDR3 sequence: CASSRRQGQGEKLFF. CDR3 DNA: TGCGCCAGCAGCCGGCGACAGGGGCAGGGTGAAAAACTGTTTTTT.

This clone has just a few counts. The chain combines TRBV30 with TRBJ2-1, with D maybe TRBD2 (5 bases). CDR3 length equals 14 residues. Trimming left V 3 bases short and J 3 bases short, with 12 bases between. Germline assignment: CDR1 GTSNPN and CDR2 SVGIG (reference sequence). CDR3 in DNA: TGTGCCTGGAGCTCCCTAGACTACTACAATGAGCAGTTCTTC. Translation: CAWSSLDYYNEQFF.

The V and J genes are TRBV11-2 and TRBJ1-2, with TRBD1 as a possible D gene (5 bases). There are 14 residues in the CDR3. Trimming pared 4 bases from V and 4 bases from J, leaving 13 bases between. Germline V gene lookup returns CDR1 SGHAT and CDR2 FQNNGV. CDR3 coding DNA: TGTGCCAGCAGCTCGATCCGGGACTTCTATGGCTACACCTTC. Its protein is CASSSIRDFYGYTF.

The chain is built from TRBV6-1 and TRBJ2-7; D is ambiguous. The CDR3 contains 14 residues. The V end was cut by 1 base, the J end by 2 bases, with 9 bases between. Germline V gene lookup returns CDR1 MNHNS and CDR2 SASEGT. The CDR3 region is CASSEEAVAYEQYF. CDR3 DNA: TGTGCCAGCAGTGAAGAGGCAGTTGCCTACGAGCAGTACTTC.

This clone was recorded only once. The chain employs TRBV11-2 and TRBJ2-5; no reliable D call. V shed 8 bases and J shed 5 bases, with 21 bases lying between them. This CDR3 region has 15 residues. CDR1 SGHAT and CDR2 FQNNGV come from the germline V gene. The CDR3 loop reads CASGHKTLLRETQYF. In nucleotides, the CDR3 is TGTGCCAGCGGCCACAAAACCCTCCTGAGGGAGACCCAGTACTTC.

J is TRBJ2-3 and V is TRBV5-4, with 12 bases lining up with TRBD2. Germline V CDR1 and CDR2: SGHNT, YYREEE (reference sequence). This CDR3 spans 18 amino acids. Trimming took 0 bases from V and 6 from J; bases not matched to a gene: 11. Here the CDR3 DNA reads TGTGCCAGCAGCTTGGTGTATACTAGCGGGGGGTATTTGGATACGCAGTATTTT. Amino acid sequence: CASSLVYTSGGYLDTQYF.

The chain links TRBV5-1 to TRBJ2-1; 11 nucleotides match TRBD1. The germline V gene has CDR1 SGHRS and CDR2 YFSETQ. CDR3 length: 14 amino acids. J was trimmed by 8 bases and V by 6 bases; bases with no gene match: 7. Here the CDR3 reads CASTRTGGFDEQFF. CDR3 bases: TGCGCCAGCACACGGACAGGGGGCTTCGATGAGCAGTTCTTC.

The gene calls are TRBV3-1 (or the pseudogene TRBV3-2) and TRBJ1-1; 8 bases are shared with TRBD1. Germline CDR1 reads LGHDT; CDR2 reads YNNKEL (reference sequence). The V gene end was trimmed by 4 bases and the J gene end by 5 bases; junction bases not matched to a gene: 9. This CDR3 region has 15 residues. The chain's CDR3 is CASSPMRQGRTEAFF. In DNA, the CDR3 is TGTGCCAGCAGCCCAATGCGACAGGGGCGGACTGAAGCTTTCTTT.

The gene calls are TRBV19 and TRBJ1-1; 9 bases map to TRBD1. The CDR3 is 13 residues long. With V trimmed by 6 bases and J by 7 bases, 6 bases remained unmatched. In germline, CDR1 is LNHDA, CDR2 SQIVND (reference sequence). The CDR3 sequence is CASSPPGQGEAFF. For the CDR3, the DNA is TGTGCCAGTAGCCCCCCGGGACAGGGTGAAGCTTTCTTT.

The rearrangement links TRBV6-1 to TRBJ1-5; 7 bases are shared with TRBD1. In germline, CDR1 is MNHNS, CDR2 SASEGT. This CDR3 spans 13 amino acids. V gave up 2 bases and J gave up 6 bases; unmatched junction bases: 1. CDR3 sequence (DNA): TGTGCCAGCAGTGAATCAGGGGGTCAGCCCCAGCATTTT. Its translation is CASSESGGQPQHF.

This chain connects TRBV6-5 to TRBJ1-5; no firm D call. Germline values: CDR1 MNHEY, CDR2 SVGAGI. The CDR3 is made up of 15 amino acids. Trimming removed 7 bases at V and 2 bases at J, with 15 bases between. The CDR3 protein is CASTMGPFGNQPQHF. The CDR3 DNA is TGTGCCAGCACCATGGGCCCGTTCGGCAATCAGCCCCAGCATTTT.

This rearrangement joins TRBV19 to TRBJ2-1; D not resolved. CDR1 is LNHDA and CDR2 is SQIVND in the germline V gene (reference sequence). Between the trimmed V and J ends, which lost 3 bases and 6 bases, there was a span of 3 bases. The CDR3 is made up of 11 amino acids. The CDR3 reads CASSMGNEQFF. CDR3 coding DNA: TGTGCCAGTAGTATGGGCAATGAGCAGTTCTTC.

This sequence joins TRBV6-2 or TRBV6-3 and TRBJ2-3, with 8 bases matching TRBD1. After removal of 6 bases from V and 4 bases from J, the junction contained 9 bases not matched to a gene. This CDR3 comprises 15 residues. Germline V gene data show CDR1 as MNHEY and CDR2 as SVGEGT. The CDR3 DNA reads TGTGCCAGCAGATACCGACAGGGGAAGCCAGATACGCAGTATTTT. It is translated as CASRYRQGKPDTQYF.

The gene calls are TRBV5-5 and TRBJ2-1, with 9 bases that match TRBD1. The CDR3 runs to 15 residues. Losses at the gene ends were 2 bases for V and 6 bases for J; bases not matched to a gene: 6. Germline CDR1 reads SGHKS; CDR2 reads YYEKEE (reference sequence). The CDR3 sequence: CASSFGTGSGNEQFF. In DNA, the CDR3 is TGTGCCAGCAGCTTCGGGACAGGGTCGGGCAATGAGCAGTTCTTC.

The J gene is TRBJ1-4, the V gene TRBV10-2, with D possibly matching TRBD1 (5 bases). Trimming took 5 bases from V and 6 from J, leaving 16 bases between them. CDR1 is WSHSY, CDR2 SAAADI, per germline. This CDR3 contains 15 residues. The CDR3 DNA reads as TGCGCCAGCAGTCCCGAGTGGGGGTTTGATGAAAAACTGTTTTTT. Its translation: CASSPEWGFDEKLFF.

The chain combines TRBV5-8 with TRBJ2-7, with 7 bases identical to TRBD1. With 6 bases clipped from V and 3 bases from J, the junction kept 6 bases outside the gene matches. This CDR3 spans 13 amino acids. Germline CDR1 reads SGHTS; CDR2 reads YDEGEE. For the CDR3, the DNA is TGTGCCAGCAACTCGGCAGGGGGCTACGAGCAGTACTTC. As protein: CASNSAGGYEQYF.

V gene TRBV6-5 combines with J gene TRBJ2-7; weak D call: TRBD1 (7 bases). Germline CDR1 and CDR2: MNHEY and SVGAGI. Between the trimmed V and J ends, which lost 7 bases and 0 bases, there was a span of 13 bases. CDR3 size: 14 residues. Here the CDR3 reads CASTQGGNSYEQYF. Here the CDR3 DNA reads TGTGCCAGCACTCAGGGGGGCAACTCCTACGAGCAGTACTTC.

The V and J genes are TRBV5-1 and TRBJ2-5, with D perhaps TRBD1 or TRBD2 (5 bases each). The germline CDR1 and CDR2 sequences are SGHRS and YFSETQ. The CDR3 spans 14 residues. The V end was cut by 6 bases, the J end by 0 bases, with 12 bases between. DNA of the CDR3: TGCGCCAGCAAATCCGGGACGTACCAAGAGACCCAGTACTTC. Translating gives CASKSGTYQETQYF. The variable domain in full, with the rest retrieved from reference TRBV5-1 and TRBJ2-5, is KAGVTQTPRYLIKTRGQQVTLSCSPISGHRSVSWYQQTPGQGLQFLFEYFSETQRNKGNFPGRFSGRQFSNSRSEMNVSTLELGDSALYLCASKSGTYQETQYFGPGTRLLVL.